Each of the 11 T cell receptor beta chains below was sequenced from the same sample in a study of blood T cell repertoires in COVID-19. The method was immunoSEQ multiplex PCR; TCRdb's version includes in-frame clones alone and lacks a portion of them. The sample has about 160,000 clones, more than 65% seen once. Sequencing was performed on PBMCs or T cells enriched from blood (not recorded which). The receptors stem from a man aged 55 to 70 who had recovered from COVID-19.

The J gene is TRBJ2-7, the V gene TRBV6-5; 9 bases align to TRBD1. This CDR3 comprises 15 residues. CDR1 is MNHEY and CDR2 is SVGAGI in the germline V gene. Trimming at V came to 5 bases and at J to 7 bases, leaving 12 bases not matched to a gene. CDR3 in DNA: TGTGCCAGCAGTCCCCGGGGACAGGGCTTTAGTGAGCAGTACTTC. This codes for CASSPRGQGFSEQYF.

The chain couples TRBV28 to TRBJ2-7, with 12 bases identical to TRBD1. The CDR3 is 14 residues long. The V segment lost 3 bases and the J segment 7 bases; nucleotides outside the gene matches: 4. The V gene's germline CDR1 is MDHEN and CDR2 SYDVKM. The CDR3 DNA reads TGTGCCAGCAGTTTTGGGACAGGGGGCGGGGAGCAGTACTTC. Protein sequence: CASSFGTGGGEQYF.

The V call is TRBV3-1 (or the pseudogene TRBV3-2), the J call TRBJ2-1; 11 positions agree with TRBD2. This CDR3 is built from 17 residues. CDR1 and CDR2 from the germline V gene are LGHDT and YNNKEL (reference sequence). V lost 1 base, J lost 2 bases, and 4 bases stayed unmatched. CDR3 sequence reads: CASSQVGSGRAYNEQFF. CDR3 DNA: TGTGCCAGCAGCCAAGTGGGTAGCGGGAGGGCCTACAATGAGCAGTTCTTC.

The genes are TRBV7-8 and TRBJ2-2; D call uncertain. The CDR3 is made up of 15 amino acids. Germline V gives CDR1 SGHVS, CDR2 FQNEAQ. The V end was cut by 5 bases, the J end by 3 bases, with 13 bases between. The CDR3 region has the DNA TGTGCCAGCAGCCCCCGGCACCAGGACACCGGGGAGCTGTTTTTT. It translates to CASSPRHQDTGELFF.

This rearrangement joins TRBV7-9 to TRBJ2-2; 7 positions agree with TRBD1. The CDR3 runs to 15 residues. Germline V lookup: CDR1 SEHNR, CDR2 FQNEAQ (reference sequence). V was clipped by 0 bases and J by 6 bases; unmatched bases: 4. The CDR3: CASSLARGSAGELFF. The CDR3 DNA sequence: TGTGCCAGCAGCTTAGCCAGGGGGAGTGCCGGGGAGCTGTTTTTT.

The CDR3 region is CSVEDRTSTGELFF. DNA for the CDR3: TGCAGCGTTGAAGATCGGACTAGTACCGGGGAGCTGTTTTTT. The chain joins TRBV29-1 to TRBJ2-2, with TRBD2 matching over 7 bases. The germline V gene has CDR1 SQVTM and CDR2 ANQGSEA. The CDR3 sequence is 14 residues long. The V gene end was trimmed by 0 bases and the J gene end by 5 bases; junction bases not matched to a gene: 3.

CDR3: CASSPVASGRYEQYF. The CDR3 nucleotides read TGTGCCAGCAGCCCGGTGGCTAGCGGGAGGTACGAGCAGTACTTC. The chain is built from TRBV5-4 and TRBJ2-7, with TRBD2 matching over 11 bases. This CDR3 region has 15 residues. V lost 4 bases to trimming and J lost 4 bases; unmatched junction nucleotides: 7. Germline V lookup: CDR1 SGHNT, CDR2 YYREEE (reference sequence).

The J gene is TRBJ2-1, the V gene TRBV29-1, with D possibly matching TRBD1 (6 bases). This CDR3 comprises 14 residues. V shed 6 bases and J shed 2 bases, with 14 bases lying between them. Germline-derived CDR1 and CDR2 are SQVTM and ANQGSEA. The CDR3 nucleotides read TGCAGCGTAGTGGTACAGGGTGCCTACAATGAGCAGTTCTTC. Translation gives CSVVVQGAYNEQFF.

The V and J genes are TRBV10-3 and TRBJ1-1, with D maybe TRBD1 (5 bases). The CDR3 totals 15 residues. Trimming left V 0 bases short and J 2 bases short, with 10 bases between. Germline assignment: CDR1 ENHRY and CDR2 SYGVKD. In DNA, the CDR3 is TGTGCCATCAGTGAGTCGCAGGACAAAAACACTGAAGCTTTCTTT. Residues: CAISESQDKNTEAFF.

The chain couples TRBV5-1 to TRBJ2-5; 7 bases are shared with TRBD2. The CDR3 loop spans 13 amino acids. CDR1 and CDR2 from the germline V gene are SGHRS and YFSETQ. The junction had 9 bases not matched to a gene; V was cut back by 6 bases and J by 7 bases. This chain's CDR3 is CASTKDGEGTQYF. The CDR3 DNA reads TGCGCCAGCACCAAGGACGGGGAGGGGACCCAGTACTTC. Full variable domain (missing parts from reference TRBV5-1 and TRBJ2-5): KAGVTQTPRYLIKTRGQQVTLSCSPISGHRSVSWYQQTPGQGLQFLFEYFSETQRNKGNFPGRFSGRQFSNSRSEMNVSTLELGDSALYLCASTKDGEGTQYFGPGTRLLVL.

The V call is TRBV4-1, the J call TRBJ1-1; D is ambiguous. There are 15 residues in the CDR3. Germline values: CDR1 MGHRA, CDR2 YSYEKL. V gave up 1 base and J gave up 3 bases, with 12 bases separating them. CDR3 bases: TGCGCCAGCAGCCAAGGGGAGTCGGGGTACACTGAAGCTTTCTTT. Its translation: CASSQGESGYTEAFF.